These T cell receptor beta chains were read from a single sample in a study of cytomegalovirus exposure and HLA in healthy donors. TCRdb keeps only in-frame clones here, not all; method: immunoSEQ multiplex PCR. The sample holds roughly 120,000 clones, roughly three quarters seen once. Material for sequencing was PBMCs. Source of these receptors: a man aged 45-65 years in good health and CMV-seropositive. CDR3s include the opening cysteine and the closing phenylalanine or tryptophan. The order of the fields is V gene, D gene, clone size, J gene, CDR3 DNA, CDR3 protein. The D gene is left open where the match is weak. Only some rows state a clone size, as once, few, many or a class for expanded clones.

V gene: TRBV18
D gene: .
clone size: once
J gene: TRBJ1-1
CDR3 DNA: TGTGCCAGCTCAATCTTGAACACTGAAGCTTTCTTT
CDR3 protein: CASSILNTEAFF

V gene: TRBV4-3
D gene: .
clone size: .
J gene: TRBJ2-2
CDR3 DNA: TGCGCCAGCAGCCCCGGAGGCACCGGGGAGCTGTTTTTT
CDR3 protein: CASSPGGTGELFF

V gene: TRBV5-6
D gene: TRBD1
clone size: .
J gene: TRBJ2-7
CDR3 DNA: TGTGCCAGCAGCATAGACAGGGGGCGTTATCCCTACGAGCAGTACTTC
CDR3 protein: CASSIDRGRYPYEQYF

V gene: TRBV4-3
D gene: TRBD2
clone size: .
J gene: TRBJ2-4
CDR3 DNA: TGCGCCAGCAGCCAAACCCTCCCCGGGCTAGCGGGGGGAGATGGCAAAAACATTCAGTACTTC
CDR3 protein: CASSQTLPGLAGGDGKNIQYF

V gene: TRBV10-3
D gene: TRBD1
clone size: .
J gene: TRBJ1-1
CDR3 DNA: TGTGCCATCAGTGGGGGGGACAGGGCGAACACTGAAGCTTTCTTT
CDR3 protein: CAISGGDRANTEAFF

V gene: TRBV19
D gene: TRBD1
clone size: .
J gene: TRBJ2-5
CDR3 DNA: TGTGCCAGCAGTATACGCGACAGGGGATGGGGGGAGACCCAGTACTTC
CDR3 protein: CASSIRDRGWGETQYF

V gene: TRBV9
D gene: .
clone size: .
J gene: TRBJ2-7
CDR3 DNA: TGTGCCAGCAGCGTAGGTAACTCCTACGAGCAGTACTTC
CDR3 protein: CASSVGNSYEQYF

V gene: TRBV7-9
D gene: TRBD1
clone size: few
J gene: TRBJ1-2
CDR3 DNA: TGTGCCAGCAGCATGGGGACAGGTCTTACCTATGGCTACACCTTC
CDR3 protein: CASSMGTGLTYGYTF

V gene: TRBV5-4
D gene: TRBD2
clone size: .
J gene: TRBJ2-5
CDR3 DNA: TGTGCCAGCAGCCCCGCCGCGGGCGGGGGGGAAGAGACCCAGTACTTC
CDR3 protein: CASSPAAGGGEETQYF

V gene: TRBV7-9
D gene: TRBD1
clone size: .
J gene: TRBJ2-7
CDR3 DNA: TGTGCCAGCAGCGGGGACAGGGAAGTGCACGAGCAGTACTTC
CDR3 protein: CASSGDREVHEQYF

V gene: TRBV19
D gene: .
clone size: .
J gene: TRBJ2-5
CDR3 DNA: TGTGCCAGTAGTATCGGGGGGCTAGCTAGCCAAGAGACCCAGTACTTC
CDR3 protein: CASSIGGLASQETQYF

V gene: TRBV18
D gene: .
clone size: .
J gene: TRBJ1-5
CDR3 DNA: TGTGCCAGCTCCCCGACTTTTTCGGGGGGCAATCAGCCCCAGCATTTT
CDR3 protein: CASSPTFSGGNQPQHF

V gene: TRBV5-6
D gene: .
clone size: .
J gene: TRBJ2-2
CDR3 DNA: TGTGCCAGCACTTTCGGGACCGGGGAGCTGTTTTTT
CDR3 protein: CASTFGTGELFF

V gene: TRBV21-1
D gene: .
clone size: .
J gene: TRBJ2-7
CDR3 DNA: TGTGCCAGCAGCGCAACCGGATCCTGGGACAGGGGTATCGAGCAGTACTTC
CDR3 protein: CASSATGSWDRGIEQYF

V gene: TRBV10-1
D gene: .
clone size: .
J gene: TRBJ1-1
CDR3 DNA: TGCGCCAGCAGTGCGGGGATGAACACTGAAGCTTTCTTT
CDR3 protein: CASSAGMNTEAFF

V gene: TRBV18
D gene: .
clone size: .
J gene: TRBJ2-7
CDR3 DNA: TGTGCCAGCTCGCTCCCAGGCTCTTACTACGAGCAGTACTTC
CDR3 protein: CASSLPGSYYEQYF

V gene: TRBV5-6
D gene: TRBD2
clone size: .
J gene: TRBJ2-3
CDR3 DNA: TGTGCCAGCAGTTTTGGACTAGCGGGAAGTCGAAGGACAGATACGCAGTATTTT
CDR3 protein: CASSFGLAGSRRTDTQYF

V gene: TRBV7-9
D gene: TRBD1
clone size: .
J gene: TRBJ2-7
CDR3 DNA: TGTGCCAGCAGCTTAGCAGGGACAGGGGTATCCTACGAGCAGTACTTC
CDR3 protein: CASSLAGTGVSYEQYF

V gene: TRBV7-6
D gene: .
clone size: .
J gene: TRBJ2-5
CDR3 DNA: TGTGCCAGCAGCGAGTACCAAGAGACCCAGTACTTC
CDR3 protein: CASSEYQETQYF

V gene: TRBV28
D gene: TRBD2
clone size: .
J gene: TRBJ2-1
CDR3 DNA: TGTGCCAGCAGTTTAGTAGCGGGGGGGCTATACAATGAGCAGTTCTTC
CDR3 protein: CASSLVAGGLYNEQFF

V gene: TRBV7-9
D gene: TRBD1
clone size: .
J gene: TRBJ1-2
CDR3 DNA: TGTGCCAGCACCTCCGGGACAGGGGCTTATGGCTACACCTTC
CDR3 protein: CASTSGTGAYGYTF

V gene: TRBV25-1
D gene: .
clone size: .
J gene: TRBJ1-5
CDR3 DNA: TGTGCCAGCAGAGAGAATCAGCCCCAGCATTTT
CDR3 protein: CASRENQPQHF

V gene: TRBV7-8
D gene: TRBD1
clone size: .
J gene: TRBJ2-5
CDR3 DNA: TGTGCCAGCAGCTTAGCAGGACAGGTTGAGACCCAGTACTTC
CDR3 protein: CASSLAGQVETQYF

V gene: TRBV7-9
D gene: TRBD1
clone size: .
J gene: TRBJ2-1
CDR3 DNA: TGTGCCAGCAGCCCGCGCGACCCCGGGACAGGGCTAAGGGAGCAGTTCTTC
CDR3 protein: CASSPRDPGTGLREQFF

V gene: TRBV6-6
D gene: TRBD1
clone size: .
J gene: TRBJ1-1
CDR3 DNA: TGTGCCAGCAGTTACTTGGGACAGGGGGTCGGTGAAGCTTTCTTT
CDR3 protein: CASSYLGQGVGEAFF

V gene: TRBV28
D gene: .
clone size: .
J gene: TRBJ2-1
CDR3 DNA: TGTGCCAGCAGTAAAAGACTCCGTAACAATGAGCAGTTCTTC
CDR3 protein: CASSKRLRNNEQFF

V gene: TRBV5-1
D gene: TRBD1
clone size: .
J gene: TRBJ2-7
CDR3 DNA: TGCGCCAGCAGCCCCGGGACAGGAAAATACGAGCAGTACTTC
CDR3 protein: CASSPGTGKYEQYF

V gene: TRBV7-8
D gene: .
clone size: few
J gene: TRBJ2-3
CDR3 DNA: TGTGCCAGCAGCTTTATGGATACGCAGTATTTT
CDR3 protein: CASSFMDTQYF

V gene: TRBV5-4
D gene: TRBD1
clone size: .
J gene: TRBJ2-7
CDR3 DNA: TGTGCCAGCAGCCCCGTACCGGGACAGGGAGACGAGCAGTACTTC
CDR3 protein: CASSPVPGQGDEQYF

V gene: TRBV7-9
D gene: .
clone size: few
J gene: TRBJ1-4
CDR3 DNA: TGTGCCAGCAGCTTTGGTTCCGTGGCCTCTAATGAAAAACTGTTTTTT
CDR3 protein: CASSFGSVASNEKLFF

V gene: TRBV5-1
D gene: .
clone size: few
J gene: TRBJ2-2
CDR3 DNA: TGCGCCAGCAGCTTGACAGGGAGTAACACCGGGGAGCTGTTTTTT
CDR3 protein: CASSLTGSNTGELFF

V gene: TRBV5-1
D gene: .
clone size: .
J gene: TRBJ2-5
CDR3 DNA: TGCGCCAGCAGCCCGGCGGGCCAAGAGACCCAGTACTTC
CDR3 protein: CASSPAGQETQYF

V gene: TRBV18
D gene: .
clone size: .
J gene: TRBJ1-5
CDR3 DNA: TGTGCCAGCTCACCACCGGGCAGCTCCAGCAATCAGCCCCAGCATTTT
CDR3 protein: CASSPPGSSSNQPQHF

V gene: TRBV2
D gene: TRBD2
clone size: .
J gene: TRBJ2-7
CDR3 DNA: TGTGCCAGCACCGAGCGGGACGGCTCCTACGAGCAGTACTTC
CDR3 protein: CASTERDGSYEQYF

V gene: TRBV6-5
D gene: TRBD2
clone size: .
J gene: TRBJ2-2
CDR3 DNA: TGTGCCAGCAAGCGGGAGGTCAGTTACACCGGGGAGCTGTTTTTT
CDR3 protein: CASKREVSYTGELFF

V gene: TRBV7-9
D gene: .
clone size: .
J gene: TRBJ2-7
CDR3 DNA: TGTGCCAGCAGCCCCAATTACGAGCAGTACTTC
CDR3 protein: CASSPNYEQYF

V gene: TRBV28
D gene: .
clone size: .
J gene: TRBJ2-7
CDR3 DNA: TGTGCCAGCGGCAGGGGCTCCGAGCAGTACTTC
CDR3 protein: CASGRGSEQYF

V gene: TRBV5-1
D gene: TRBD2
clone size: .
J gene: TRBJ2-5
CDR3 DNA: TGCGCCAGCAGCCCAGGACTAGCGGGCGAGACCCAGTACTTC
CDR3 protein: CASSPGLAGETQYF

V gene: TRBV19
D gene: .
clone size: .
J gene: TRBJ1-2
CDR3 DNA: TGTGCCAGTAGAGTACTAGCTGATGGCTACACCTTC
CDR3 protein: CASRVLADGYTF

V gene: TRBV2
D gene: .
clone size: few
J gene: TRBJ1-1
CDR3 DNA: TGTGCCAGCAGTGTCCAGCAGGGATCTATGAACACTGAAGCTTTCTTT
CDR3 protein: CASSVQQGSMNTEAFF

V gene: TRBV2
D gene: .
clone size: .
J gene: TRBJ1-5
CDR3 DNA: TGTGCCAGCAGTGAACGGGAGGGGAATCAGCCCCAGCATTTT
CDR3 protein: CASSEREGNQPQHF

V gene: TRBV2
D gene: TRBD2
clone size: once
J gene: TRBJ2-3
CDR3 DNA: TGTGCCAGCAAAACCCTAGCGGGGGGCTTTACAGATACGCAGTATTTT
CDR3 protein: CASKTLAGGFTDTQYF

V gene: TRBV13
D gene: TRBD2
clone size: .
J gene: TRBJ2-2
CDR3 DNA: TGTGCCAGCAGCCCAATAGCCCTAGCGGGGGGGACCTACACCGGGGAGCTGTTTTTT
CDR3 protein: CASSPIALAGGTYTGELFF

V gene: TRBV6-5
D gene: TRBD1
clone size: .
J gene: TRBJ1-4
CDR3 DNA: TGTGCCAGCAGTTCCTCCGGGACAGAGAATGAAAAACTGTTTTTT
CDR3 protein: CASSSSGTENEKLFF

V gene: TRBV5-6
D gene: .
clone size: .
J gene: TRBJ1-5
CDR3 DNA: TGTGCCAGCAGCTTACTGATGTATAGCAATCAGCCCCAGCATTTT
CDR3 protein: CASSLLMYSNQPQHF

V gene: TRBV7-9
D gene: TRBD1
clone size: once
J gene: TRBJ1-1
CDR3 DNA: TGTGCCAGCAGCTTAGACGGGACAGCTGAAGCTTTCTTT
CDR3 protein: CASSLDGTAEAFF

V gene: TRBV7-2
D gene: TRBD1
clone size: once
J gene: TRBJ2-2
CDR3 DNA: TGTGCCAGCAGCTTCGGGACAGGGATGACCGGGGAGCTGTTTTTT
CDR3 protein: CASSFGTGMTGELFF

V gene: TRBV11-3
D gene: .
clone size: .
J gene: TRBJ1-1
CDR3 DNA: TGTGCCAGCAGCTTAGATACTCAGGGGAACACTGAAGCTTTCTTT
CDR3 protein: CASSLDTQGNTEAFF

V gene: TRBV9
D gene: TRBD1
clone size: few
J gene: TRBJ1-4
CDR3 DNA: TGTGCCAGCAGCCCACAGGGGGGGAATGAAAAACTGTTTTTT
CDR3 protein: CASSPQGGNEKLFF

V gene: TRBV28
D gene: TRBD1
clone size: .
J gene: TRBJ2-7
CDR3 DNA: TGTGCCAGCAGCACCGGGACAGGGTACCACGAGCAGTACTTC
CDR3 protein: CASSTGTGYHEQYF

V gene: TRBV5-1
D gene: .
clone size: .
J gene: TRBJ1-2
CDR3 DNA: TGCGCCAGCAGCTTCACAGGGAACTATGGCTACACCTTC
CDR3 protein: CASSFTGNYGYTF

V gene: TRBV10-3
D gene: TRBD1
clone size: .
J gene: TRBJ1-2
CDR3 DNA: TGTGCCACCCGACAGGGGTCTTATGGCTACACCTTC
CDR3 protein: CATRQGSYGYTF

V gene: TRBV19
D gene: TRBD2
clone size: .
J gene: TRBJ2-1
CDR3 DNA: TGTGCCAGTAGCCTCAGACTAGCGGGGGGCCGAGGCAATGAGCAGTTCTTC
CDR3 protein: CASSLRLAGGRGNEQFF

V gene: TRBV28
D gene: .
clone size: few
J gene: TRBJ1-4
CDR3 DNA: TGTGCCAGCAGGGGCCGAGATAATGAAAAACTGTTTTTT
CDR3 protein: CASRGRDNEKLFF

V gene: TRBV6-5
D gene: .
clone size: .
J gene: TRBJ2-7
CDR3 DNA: TGTGCCAGCAGTTACAAGGGGTCCTACGAGCAGTACTTC
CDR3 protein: CASSYKGSYEQYF

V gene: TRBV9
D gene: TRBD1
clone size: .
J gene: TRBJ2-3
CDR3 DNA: TGTGCCAGCGGTCGGACAGGAGCTAGCACAGATACGCAGTATTTT
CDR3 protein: CASGRTGASTDTQYF

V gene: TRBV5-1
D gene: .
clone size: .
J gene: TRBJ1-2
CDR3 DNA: TGCGCCAGCAGCCAACCCGGTGAGGAGGGCTATGTCTACACCTTC
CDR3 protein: CASSQPGEEGYVYTF

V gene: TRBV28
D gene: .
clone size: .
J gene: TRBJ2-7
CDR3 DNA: TGTGCCAGCAGTTCCCCCTACTTAAACGTCGAGCAGTACTTC
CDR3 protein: CASSSPYLNVEQYF

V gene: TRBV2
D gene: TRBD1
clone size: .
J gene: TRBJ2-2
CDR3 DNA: TGTGCCAGCAGGTGGACAGGGCAAGACACCGGGGAGCTGTTTTTT
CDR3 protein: CASRWTGQDTGELFF

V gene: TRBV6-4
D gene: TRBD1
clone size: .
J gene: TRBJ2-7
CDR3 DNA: TGTGCCAGCAGACTCCTTGGACAGGGGGCACGGTACGAGCAGTACTTC
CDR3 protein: CASRLLGQGARYEQYF